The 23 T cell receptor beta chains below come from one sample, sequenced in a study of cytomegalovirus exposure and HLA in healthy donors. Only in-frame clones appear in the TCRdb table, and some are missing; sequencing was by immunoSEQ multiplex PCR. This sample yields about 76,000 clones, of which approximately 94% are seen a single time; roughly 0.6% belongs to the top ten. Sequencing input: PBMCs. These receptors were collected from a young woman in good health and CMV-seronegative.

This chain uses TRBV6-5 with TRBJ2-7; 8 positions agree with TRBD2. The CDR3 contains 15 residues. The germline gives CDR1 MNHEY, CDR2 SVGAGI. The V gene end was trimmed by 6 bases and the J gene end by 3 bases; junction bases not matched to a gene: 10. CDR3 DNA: TGTGCCAGCAGAAGATCGACGGGGGGGAACTACGAGCAGTACTTC. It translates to CASRRSTGGNYEQYF.

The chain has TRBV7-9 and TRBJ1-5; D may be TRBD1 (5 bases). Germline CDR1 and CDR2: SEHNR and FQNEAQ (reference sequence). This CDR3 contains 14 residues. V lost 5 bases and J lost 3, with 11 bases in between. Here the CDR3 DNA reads TGTGCCAGCAGCAAGGACACAAACAATCAGCCCCAGCATTTT. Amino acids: CASSKDTNNQPQHF.

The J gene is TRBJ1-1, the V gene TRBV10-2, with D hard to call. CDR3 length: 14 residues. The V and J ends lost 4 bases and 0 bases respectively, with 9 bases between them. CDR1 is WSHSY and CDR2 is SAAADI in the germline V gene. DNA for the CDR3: TGCGCCAGCAGTGGGAGGGAGCTGAACACTGAAGCTTTCTTT. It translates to CASSGRELNTEAFF.

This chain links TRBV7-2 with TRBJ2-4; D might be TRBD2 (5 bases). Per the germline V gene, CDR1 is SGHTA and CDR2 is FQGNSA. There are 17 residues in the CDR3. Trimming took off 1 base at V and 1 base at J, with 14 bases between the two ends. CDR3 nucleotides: TGTGCCAGCAGCTTAGTAGAGGGCGCCGGGGCCAAAAACATTCAGTACTTC. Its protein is CASSLVEGAGAKNIQYF.

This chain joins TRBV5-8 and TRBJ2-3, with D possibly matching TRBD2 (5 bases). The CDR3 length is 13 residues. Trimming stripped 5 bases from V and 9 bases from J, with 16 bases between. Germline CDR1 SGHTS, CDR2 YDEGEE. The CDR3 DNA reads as TGTGCCAGCAGTCCGTCGGGGTTTGACACGCAGTATTTT. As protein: CASSPSGFDTQYF. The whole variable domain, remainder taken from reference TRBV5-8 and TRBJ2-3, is EAGVTQSPTHLIKTRGQQATLRCSPISGHTSVYWYQQALGLGLQFLLWYDEGEERNRGNFPPRFSGRQFPNYSSELNVNALELEDSALYLCASSPSGFDTQYFGPGTRLTVL.

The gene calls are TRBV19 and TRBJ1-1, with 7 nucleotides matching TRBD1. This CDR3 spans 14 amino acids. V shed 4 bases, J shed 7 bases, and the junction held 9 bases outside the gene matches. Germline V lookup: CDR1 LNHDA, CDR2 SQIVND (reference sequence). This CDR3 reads CASSTNRQGSEAFF. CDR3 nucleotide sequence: TGTGCCAGTAGTACAAACCGACAGGGAAGTGAAGCTTTCTTT.

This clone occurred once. DNA of the CDR3: TGTGCCAGCGGCCTACAGGGGGCTTCCCAAGAGACCCAGTACTTC. Protein: CASGLQGASQETQYF. V is TRBV6-1 and J is TRBJ2-5, with 9 positions matching TRBD1. The CDR3 consists of 15 residues. The trim removed 8 bases at V and 1 base at J, leaving 8 bases unmatched. Germline CDR1 MNHNS, CDR2 SASEGT.

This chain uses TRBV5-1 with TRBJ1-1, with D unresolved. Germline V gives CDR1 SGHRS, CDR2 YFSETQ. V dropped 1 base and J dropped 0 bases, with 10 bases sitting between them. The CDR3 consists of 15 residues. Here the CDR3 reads CASSLSGPMNTEAFF. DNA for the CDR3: TGCGCCAGCAGCTTGAGTGGGCCGATGAACACTGAAGCTTTCTTT.

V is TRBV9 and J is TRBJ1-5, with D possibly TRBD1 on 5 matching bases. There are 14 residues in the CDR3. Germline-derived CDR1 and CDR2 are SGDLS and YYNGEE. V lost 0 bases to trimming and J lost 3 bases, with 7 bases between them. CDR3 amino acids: CASSVGGPNQPQHF. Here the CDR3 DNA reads TGTGCCAGCAGCGTAGGGGGCCCCAATCAGCCCCAGCATTTT.

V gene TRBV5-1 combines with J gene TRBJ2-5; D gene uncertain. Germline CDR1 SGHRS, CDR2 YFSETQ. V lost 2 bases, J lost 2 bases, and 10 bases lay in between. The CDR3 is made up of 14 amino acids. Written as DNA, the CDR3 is TGCGCCAGCAGCTTCCTGGGCCTGCAAGAGACCCAGTACTTC. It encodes CASSFLGLQETQYF.

CDR3 coding DNA: TGTGCCAGCAGCTTAGTGGGACAGGGGGCGATGAACACTGAAGCTTTCTTT. The encoded protein is CASSLVGQGAMNTEAFF. The V gene is TRBV7-2, the J gene TRBJ1-1; TRBD1 matches 12 bases. The CDR3 runs 17 residues. Unmatched junction bases numbered 3, after V lost 1 base and J lost 0 bases. Germline V gene sequence: CDR1 SGHTA, CDR2 FQGNSA.

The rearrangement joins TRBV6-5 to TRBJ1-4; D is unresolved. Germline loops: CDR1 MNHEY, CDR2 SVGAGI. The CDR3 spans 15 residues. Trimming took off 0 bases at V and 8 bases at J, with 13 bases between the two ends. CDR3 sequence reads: CASSYSNGVGEKLFF. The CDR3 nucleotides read TGTGCCAGCAGTTACTCGAACGGGGTCGGCGAAAAACTGTTTTTT.

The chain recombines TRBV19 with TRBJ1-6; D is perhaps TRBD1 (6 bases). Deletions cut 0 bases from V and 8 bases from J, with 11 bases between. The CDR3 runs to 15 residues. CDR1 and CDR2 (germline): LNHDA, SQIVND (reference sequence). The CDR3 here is CASSIDGQSHSPLHF. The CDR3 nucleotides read TGTGCCAGTAGTATAGATGGACAGAGTCATTCACCCCTCCACTTT.

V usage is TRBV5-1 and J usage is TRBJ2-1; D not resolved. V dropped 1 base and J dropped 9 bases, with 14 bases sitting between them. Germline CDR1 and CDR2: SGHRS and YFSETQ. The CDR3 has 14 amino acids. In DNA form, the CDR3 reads TGCGCCAGCAGCTTGCGCTTGGGCAGGCCTGAGCAGTTCTTC. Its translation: CASSLRLGRPEQFF.

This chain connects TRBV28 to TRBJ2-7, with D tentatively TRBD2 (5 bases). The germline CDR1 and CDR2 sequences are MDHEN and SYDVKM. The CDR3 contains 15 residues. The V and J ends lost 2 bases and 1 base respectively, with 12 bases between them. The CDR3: CASSLPGSGSYEQYF. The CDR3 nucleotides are TGTGCCAGCAGTTTACCGGGGTCTGGGTCCTACGAGCAGTACTTC.

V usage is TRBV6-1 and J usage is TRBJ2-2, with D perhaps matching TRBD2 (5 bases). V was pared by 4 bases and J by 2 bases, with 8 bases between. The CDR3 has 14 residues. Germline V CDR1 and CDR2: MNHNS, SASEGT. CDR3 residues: CASSGGINTGELFF. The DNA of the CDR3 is TGTGCCAGCAGTGGAGGGATAAACACCGGGGAGCTGTTTTTT.

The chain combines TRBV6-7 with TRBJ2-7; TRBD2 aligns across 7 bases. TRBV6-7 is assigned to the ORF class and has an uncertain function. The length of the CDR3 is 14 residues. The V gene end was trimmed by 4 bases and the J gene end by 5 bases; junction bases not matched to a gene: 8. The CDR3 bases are TGTGCCAGCAGTTTGGGGCGGGGGTCCGACGAGCAGTACTTC. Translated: CASSLGRGSDEQYF.

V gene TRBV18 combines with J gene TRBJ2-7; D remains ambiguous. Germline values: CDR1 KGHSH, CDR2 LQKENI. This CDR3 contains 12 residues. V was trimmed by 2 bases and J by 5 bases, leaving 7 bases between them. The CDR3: CASSPSGNEQYF. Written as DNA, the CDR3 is TGTGCCAGCTCACCATCGGGTAACGAGCAGTACTTC.

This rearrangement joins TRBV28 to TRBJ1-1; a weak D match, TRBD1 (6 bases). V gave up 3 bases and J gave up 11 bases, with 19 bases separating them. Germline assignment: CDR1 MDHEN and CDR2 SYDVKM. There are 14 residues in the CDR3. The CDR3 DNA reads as TGTGCCAGCAGTTTGTCAACCAGGGGTTATGGGGCTTTCTTT. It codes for CASSLSTRGYGAFF. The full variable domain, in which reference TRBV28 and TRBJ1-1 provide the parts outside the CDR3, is DVKVTQSSRYLVKRTGEKVFLECVQDMDHENMFWYRQDPGLGLRLIYFSYDVKMKEKGDIPEGYSVSREKKERFSLILESASTNQTSMYLCASSLSTRGYGAFFGQGTRLTVV.

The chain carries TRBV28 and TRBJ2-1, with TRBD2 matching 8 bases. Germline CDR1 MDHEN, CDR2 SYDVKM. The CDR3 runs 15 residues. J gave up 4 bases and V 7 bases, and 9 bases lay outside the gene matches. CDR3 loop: CASTLKPGGYNEQFF. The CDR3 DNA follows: TGTGCCAGCACCCTAAAGCCGGGGGGGTACAATGAGCAGTTCTTC.

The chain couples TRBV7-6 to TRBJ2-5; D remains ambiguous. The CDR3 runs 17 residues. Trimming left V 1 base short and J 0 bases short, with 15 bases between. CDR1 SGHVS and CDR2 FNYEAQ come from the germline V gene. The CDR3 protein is CASSLVGSDGYQETQYF. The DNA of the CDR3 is TGTGCCAGCAGCTTAGTCGGGTCGGATGGGTACCAAGAGACCCAGTACTTC.

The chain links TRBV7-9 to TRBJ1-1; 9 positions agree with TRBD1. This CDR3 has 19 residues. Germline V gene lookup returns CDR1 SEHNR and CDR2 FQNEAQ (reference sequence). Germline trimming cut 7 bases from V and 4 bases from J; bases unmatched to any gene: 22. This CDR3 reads CASTQIGTGPVRDGTEAFF. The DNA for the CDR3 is TGTGCCAGCACCCAAATTGGGACAGGGCCTGTAAGGGACGGCACTGAAGCTTTCTTT.

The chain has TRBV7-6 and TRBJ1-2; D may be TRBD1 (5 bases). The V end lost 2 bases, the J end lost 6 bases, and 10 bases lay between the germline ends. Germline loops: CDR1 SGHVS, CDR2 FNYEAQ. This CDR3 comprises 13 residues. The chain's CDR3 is CASSLKGFNGYTF. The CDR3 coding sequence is TGTGCCAGCAGCTTAAAGGGGTTCAATGGCTACACCTTC.